What follows describes a single T cell receptor (beta chain). Its target is not known. The record originates from a study of cytomegalovirus exposure and HLA in healthy donors. General study points: It was confirmed in vitro that a few of the CMV-associated chains were specific for CMV antigens.

The CDR3 spans 16 residues. V shed 6 bases, J shed 2 bases, and the junction held 10 bases outside the gene matches. Germline CDR1 MNHEY, CDR2 SMNVEV (reference sequence). This PCR relied on a set of 60 Vbeta primers and 13 Jbeta primers. Only in-frame clones appear in the TCRdb table, and some are missing; sequencing was by immunoSEQ multiplex PCR. The repertoire consists of fewer than 250,000 clones, with approximately 80% occurring once and the leading ten covering more than 0.6%. This receptor was taken from a boy aged 2 to 9 in good health and CMV-seronegative. This chain links TRBV27 with TRBJ2-3; 8 bases fit TRBD2. Sequenced input: PBMCs. The CDR3 nucleotides are TGTGCCAGCAGCTCCTCCAGCGGGGGCTTCACAGATACGCAGTATTTT. Translating gives CASSSSSGGFTDTQYF.